This T cell receptor (beta chain) was captured in a study of shared clonotypes between healthy human individuals. Findings and limits, study-wide: Clonotype sharing across donors was expected to vary with sequencing depth.

About this clone: Antigen specificity is unknown. Other DNA sequences in the sample encode the same CDR3.

Several immunoSEQ 96-well plates shared each subset's DNA, each plate a replicate. Clones were sequenced by immunoSEQ multiplex PCR, and TCRdb holds only the in-frame ones, with some missing. The data hold roughly 2,000,000 clones, with around 93% observed a single time. Naive CD8 cells were CD45RO-negative, positively selected for CCR7, excluding terminally differentiated effector memory CD45RA+ cells. Study donors comprised healthy, HIV-negative adults devoid of recent acute infection or vaccination. Trimming cost V 4 bases and J 5 bases, with 11 bases left between them. Germline V gene lookup returns CDR1 MDHEN and CDR2 SYDVKM. The CDR3 consists of 13 residues.

V and J are TRBV28 and TRBJ2-5, with D possibly being TRBD1 or TRBD2 (5 bases each). The receptor comes from a man aged 18 to 29 in good health. Some clones in this sample may be carry-over from other donors' samples. The source material was naive CD8+ T cells from PBMCs. The CDR3 nucleotides read TGTGCCAGCAGTTGGGGTGAGGGGGAGACCCAGTACTTC. Translated, it gives CASSWGEGETQYF.